The 20 T cell receptor beta chains below were found in one sample sequenced in a study of control samples from healthy donors and cancer patients. TCRdb keeps only in-frame clones here, not all; method: immunoSEQ multiplex PCR. This sample has 20,000 to 30,000 clones; roughly four fifths occur once, and the top ten carry 23%. The sample comprised PBMCs. The receptors come from a man aged 55 to 70 with colorectal cancer.

This clone was observed once. This chain connects TRBV5-1 to TRBJ1-2, with 7 nucleotides matching TRBD1. V trimming: 4 bases; J trimming: 1 base; junction bases outside the gene matches: 7. Germline assignment: CDR1 SGHRS and CDR2 YFSETQ. This CDR3 comprises 15 residues. CDR3 sequence (DNA): TGCGCCAGCAGCCCGGGGACAGTGCGTAACTATGGCTACACCTTC. Protein product: CASSPGTVRNYGYTF.

The chain recombines TRBV29-1 with TRBJ1-1; D remains ambiguous. Germline-derived CDR1 and CDR2 are SQVTM and ANQGSEA. CDR3 length equals 12 residues. Trimming took 4 bases from V and 3 from J, leaving 9 bases between them. The CDR3 DNA is TGCAGCGTTGGGGCAGAACACACTGAAGCTTTCTTT. This translates into CSVGAEHTEAFF.

The chain employs TRBV6-5 and TRBJ2-2; D is unclear. The germline CDR1 and CDR2 sequences are MNHEY and SVGAGI. The CDR3 is 15 amino acids. V lost 8 bases to trimming and J lost 0 bases, with 13 bases between them. In DNA form, the CDR3 reads TGTGCCAGCCGTCGGGTCATGGCGAACACCGGGGAGCTGTTTTTT. Translating gives CASRRVMANTGELFF.

The CDR3 DNA is TGCAGCGTTGTTCTTCAGGGGGCTCGTTTGCTCAATGAGCAGTTCTTC. Translated, it gives CSVVLQGARLLNEQFF. The chain links TRBV29-1 to TRBJ2-1; 8 nucleotides match TRBD1. Germline loops: CDR1 SQVTM, CDR2 ANQGSEA. Unmatched junction bases numbered 14, after V lost 4 bases and J lost 6 bases. The CDR3 has 16 residues.

The chain uses TRBV6-5 and TRBJ1-1, with D unclear. Germline CDR1 is MNHEY and CDR2 is SVGAGI. V gave up 2 bases and J gave up 3 bases, with 13 bases separating them. This CDR3 is built from 15 residues. The CDR3 region has the DNA TGTGCCAGCAGTTACGGAGGGAGGAGGGACACTGAAGCTTTCTTT. Protein: CASSYGGRRDTEAFF.

V usage is TRBV10-2 and J usage is TRBJ2-7; D ambiguous. The CDR3 runs 14 residues. V was shortened by 3 bases and J by 2 bases, with 11 bases between the two germline ends. The V gene's germline CDR1 is WSHSY and CDR2 SAAADI. The CDR3 DNA sequence: TGCGCCAGCAGTGAATTAGCACCAACCTACGAGCAGTACGTC. Translated, it gives CASSELAPTYEQYV.

The rearrangement joins TRBV4-1 to TRBJ2-7, with 12 nucleotides matching TRBD2. CDR1 and CDR2 (germline): MGHRA, YSYEKL. The CDR3 is made up of 15 amino acids. J gave up 5 bases and V 3 bases, and 5 bases lay outside the gene matches. DNA of the CDR3: TGCGCCAGCAGCCATTTGACTAGCGGGGGAAACGAGCAGTACTTC. Translated, it gives CASSHLTSGGNEQYF.

The rearrangement links TRBV2 to TRBJ2-1, with 7 positions matching TRBD1. The CDR3 extends over 13 amino acids. V trimming: 6 bases; J trimming: 8 bases; junction bases outside the gene matches: 7. Germline CDR1 and CDR2: SNHLY and FYNNEI. The CDR3 spells CASSDIGQDEQFF. In nucleotides, the CDR3 is TGTGCCAGCAGCGATATAGGACAGGATGAGCAGTTCTTC.

The rearrangement uses TRBV9 and TRBJ2-1; D unclear. Germline V CDR1 and CDR2: SGDLS, YYNGEE. The CDR3 runs 13 residues. V was clipped by 4 bases and J by 3 bases, with 8 bases between them. CDR3 nucleotides: TGTGCCAGCAGCAGTAGTGGCTACAATGAGCAGTTCTTC. This codes for CASSSSGYNEQFF. The full variable domain, its missing parts supplied by reference TRBV9 and TRBJ2-1, is DSGVTQTPKHLITATGQRVTLRCSPRSGDLSVYWYQQSLDQGLQFLIQYYNGEERAKGNILERFSAQQFPDLHSELNLSSLELGDSALYFCASSSSGYNEQFFGPGTRLTVL.

This clone occurred a few times. The chain is built from TRBV30 and TRBJ1-4; D is unclear. Trimming took 5 bases from V and 4 from J, leaving 11 bases between them. Looked up from germline, CDR1 is GTSNPN and CDR2 is SVGIG (reference sequence). The CDR3 spans 13 residues. CDR3 bases: TGTGCCTGGGCCACGGGTCTTAATGAAAAACTGTTTTTT. As protein: CAWATGLNEKLFF.

The rearrangement uses TRBV5-1 and TRBJ1-6; unclear D gene. This CDR3 is built from 13 residues. V lost 5 bases to trimming and J lost 10 bases, with 13 bases between them. Germline CDR1 is SGHRS and CDR2 is YFSETQ. The CDR3 region is CASREGPNSPLHF. The CDR3 nucleotides read TGCGCCAGCAGAGAGGGCCCTAACTCACCCCTCCACTTT.

The chain carries TRBV5-5 and TRBJ2-5; the match to TRBD2 covers 9 bases. Germline CDR1 SGHKS, CDR2 YYEKEE (reference sequence). Trimming removed 7 bases from V and 5 bases from J; junction bases left unmatched: 6. The length of the CDR3 is 13 residues. CDR3 bases: TGTGCCAGCTACAGCGGGGGGAAGGAGACCCAGTACTTC. Translating gives CASYSGGKETQYF.

This clone was seen a handful of times. CDR3 sequence (DNA): TGCGCCAGCAGCTTGGGGACAGGGGGCGAGCAGTACGTC. It codes for CASSLGTGGEQYV. The V and J genes are TRBV5-1 and TRBJ2-7, with TRBD1 matching 10 bases. Trimming removed 0 bases from V and 6 bases from J; junction bases left unmatched: 0. Germline CDR1 SGHRS, CDR2 YFSETQ. The CDR3 is 13 residues long.

J is TRBJ2-4 and V is TRBV5-1, with TRBD1 identical over 7 bases. Trimming removed 3 bases from V and 6 bases from J; junction bases left unmatched: 6. Germline V gene sequence: CDR1 SGHRS, CDR2 YFSETQ. The CDR3 totals 14 residues. In DNA form, the CDR3 reads TGCGCCAGCAGCTCAACAGGGGTGGCAAACATTCAGTACTTC. This translates into CASSSTGVANIQYF.

This clone appeared a few times. This chain joins TRBV27 and TRBJ2-2; 10 nucleotides align to TRBD1. The trim removed 7 bases at V and 0 bases at J, leaving 11 bases unmatched. Germline CDR1 is MNHEY and CDR2 is SMNVEV (reference sequence). The CDR3 consists of 18 residues. In nucleotides, the CDR3 is TGTGCCAGCAAGGGGACAGGGGACGTTTACGCGAACACCGGGGAGCTGTTTTTT. Translating it yields CASKGTGDVYANTGELFF.

The chain links TRBV6-5 to TRBJ2-7; a possible D gene is TRBD2 (6 bases). The CDR3 has 14 amino acids. V was trimmed by 2 bases and J by 3 bases, leaving 11 bases between them. Germline V gene lookup returns CDR1 MNHEY and CDR2 SVGAGI. CDR3 sequence reads: CASSYTRRDYEQYF. The CDR3 DNA follows: TGTGCCAGCAGTTACACCCGGAGGGACTACGAGCAGTACTTC.

The chain links TRBV20-1 to TRBJ1-1, with D perhaps matching TRBD1 (5 bases). Germline CDR1 is DFQATT and CDR2 is SNEGSKA (reference sequence). This CDR3 comprises 11 residues. In DNA, the CDR3 is TGCGGGGGGGGAATCGAGACTGAAGCTTTCTTT. Its protein product is CGGGIETEAFF.

V is TRBV6-5 and J is TRBJ1-1; D gene ambiguous. Looked up from germline, CDR1 is MNHEY and CDR2 is SVGAGI. V was trimmed by 7 bases and J by 0 bases, leaving 12 bases between them. The CDR3 covers 14 residues. CDR3 bases: TGTGCCAGCATACGGGGTGGCATGAACACTGAAGCTTTCTTT. Residues: CASIRGGMNTEAFF.

The chain carries TRBV6-5 and TRBJ1-6; no definite D call. Trimming shortened V by 2 bases and J by 3 bases, and 8 bases separated the two germline ends. The CDR3 is 15 amino acids. CDR1 is MNHEY, CDR2 SVGAGI, per germline. The CDR3 reads CASSYDGNYNSPLHF. The CDR3 DNA is TGTGCCAGCAGTTACGACGGGAACTATAATTCACCCCTCCACTTT.

The rearrangement uses TRBV27 and TRBJ2-2; D remains ambiguous. With 10 bases removed from V and 2 bases from J, the gap between germline ends came to 8 bases. The V gene's germline CDR1 is MNHEY and CDR2 SMNVEV (reference sequence). The CDR3 has 12 residues. The CDR3 region has the DNA TGTGCCATAAGGGAAAACACCGGGGAGCTGTTTTTT. Translation gives CAIRENTGELFF.